The clone carrying this TCR beta chain was picked up one time. Its target is unknown. The data are from a study of T cell responses to AZD1222 COVID-19 vaccine. CDR1 is GTSNPN, CDR2 SVGIG, per germline (reference sequence). The CDR3 length is 14 residues. Trimming removed 5 bases at V and 6 bases at J, with 16 bases between. Findings of the study overall: Spike-specific TCR breadth and depth both grew after two AZD1222 doses.

Generated by immunoSEQ multiplex PCR, the TCRdb table keeps only in-frame clones and is missing some. Of 65,000 to 90,000 clones in the sample, approximately 89% were seen once. Second-dose recipients at about 4 or about 12 weeks were treated as one pooled group. The rearrangement links TRBV30 to TRBJ2-2; possible D gene TRBD2, 6 bases. The sequence was collected from an adult who received the AZD1222 COVID-19 vaccine. The sample was peripheral blood, taken 28 days after the second AZD1222 dose. This chain's CDR3 is CAWERNRGSGELFF. As DNA, the CDR3 is TGTGCCTGGGAGAGAAATCGGGGGTCCGGGGAGCTGTTTTTT.